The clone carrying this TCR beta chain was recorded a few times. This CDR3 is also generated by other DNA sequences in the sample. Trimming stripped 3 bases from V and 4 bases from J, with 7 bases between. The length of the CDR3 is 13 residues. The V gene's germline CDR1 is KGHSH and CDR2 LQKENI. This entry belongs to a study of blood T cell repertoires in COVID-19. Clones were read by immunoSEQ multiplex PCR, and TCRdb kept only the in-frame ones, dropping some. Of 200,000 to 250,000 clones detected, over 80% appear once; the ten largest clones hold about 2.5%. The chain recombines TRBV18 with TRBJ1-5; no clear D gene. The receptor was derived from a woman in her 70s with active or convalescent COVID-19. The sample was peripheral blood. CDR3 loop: CASSPPGNQPQHF. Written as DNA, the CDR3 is TGTGCCAGCTCACCCCCGGGAAATCAGCCCCAGCATTTT.